This T cell receptor beta chain was recorded in a study of shared clonotypes between healthy human individuals (dated by TCRdb to between 2020 and 2021). The study in broad terms: The cohort included a few men and a couple of women between 18 and 49 years of age. To estimate repertoire size and how much clonotypes are shared between individuals, the study performed deep sequencing of blood TCR repertoires from roughly five healthy adults. To increase sequencing depth and limit assay-specific biases, TCR repertoire library preparation and sequencing were carried out by different laboratories using diverse techniques. Per donor, three plates each were used for CD4 naive and CD4 memory, two for CD8 naive, and one for CD8 memory. Leukapheresis yielded between about 0.85 and 10 billion PBMCs per donor. Beyond this particular receptor, the publication reports: Compared with non-shared clonotypes, clonotypes shared by all four sorted-subset donors had higher generation probabilities. Because the study included a small number of donors, the genetic and exposure-history diversity represented was limited. Naive subsets generally had larger estimated clonotype richness than memory subsets. Pairwise subsampling indicated that sequencing depth was expected to affect the degree of clonotype sharing among donors. Sampling was restricted to blood, and TCR repertoires in tissue are likely to differ from TCR repertoires in blood. Even with the large sequencing depth, rarefaction of the sorted-subset datasets indicated that sequencing was incomplete. Sharing across several donors was observed for approximately 5% of naive CD4, 3% to 4% of naive CD8, around 2.5% of memory CD4, and about 0.39% of memory CD8 clonotypes.

Healthy HIV-negative adults with no recently reported acute infections or vaccinations were included as donors. Every donor was a Caucasian adult residing in Nashville, Tennessee, USA. Magnetic negative selection was used to enrich CD4+ T cells, after which naive cells were positively selected on CD45RA and the negative fraction became the memory subset. After blood collection by leukapheresis, PBMCs were isolated using Ficoll-Histopaque density gradient centrifugation and then cryopreserved in the vapor phase of liquid nitrogen. Analytical flow cytometry was used to check the purity and quantity of each magnetically sorted T cell population. Genomic DNA was isolated from every sorted fraction and measured by UV absorbance on a Nanodrop 2000c. A word on this clone: Its target antigen remains unknown. Base qualities are not recorded, but no much larger clone differs from it by a single base.

The CDR3 holds 13 amino acids from the cysteine to the phenylalanine. Only CDR3 DNA remains: 39 bases, in frame from the first base. Sequences KGHSH (CDR1) and LQKENI (CDR2) are obtained from the germline V gene. The junction shows trimming of 3 bases on V and 5 bases on J, plus 8 bases between the germline ends. Using the deep immunoSEQ assay, multiplex PCR amplified TCR CDR3 regions from genomic DNA. Genomic DNA extracted from each cell subset was distributed evenly over all wells of several immunoSEQ 96-well plates, and each plate served as one replicate. For sorted subsets, approximately 0.2 ug of genomic DNA, equivalent to 25,000 to 35,000 T cell genomes, went into each replicate PCR. Purified libraries were quantified with a Qubit 3.0 fluorometer, sized on a Bioanalyzer 2100, and re-quantified with the KAPA Library Quantification kit. Every immunoSEQ 96-well plate was sequenced on a dedicated single-read 150-cycle Illumina NextSeq 550 flow cell. On the authors' methods: The immunoSEQ output contained only junctional sequences without quality scores, so filtering could not match that applied to full-length reads. Sequences were annotated with PyIR, a Python wrapper for IgBLAST v1.9, and V/J genes and CDR3 were assigned using IMGT germline references. Reads were removed for weak V/J assignments (E-value above 1e-6), missing CDR3, stop codons, out-of-frame junctions, or ambiguous translated residues. A V3J clonotype was defined by an identical inferred V gene, J gene, and CDR3 amino acid sequence. Percentage overlap between repertoires was calculated by dividing the number of shared unique clonotypes by the size of the smaller repertoire. Richness of each repertoire was evaluated using RTK rarefaction, the Chao1 estimator, and Recon v2.1 estimates of unobserved clonotypes. Generation probabilities for all TCRbeta clonotypes obtained by the gDNA method from a handful of donors were computed using OLGA. In TCRdb, the immuneACCESS table is reduced to in-frame sequences with V and J assigned. These tables do not hold every clone; where another copy was compared, an unresolved V gene accounts for under half, and the others remain unexplained. The V and J calls and the clone size are those of that table, but D and trimming were determined from the DNA. The sample table contains 2 million to 2.5 million clones; only one count was recorded for nearly 97% of them. The leading ten clones occupy approximately 0.13% of the sample.

The sample consisted of naive CD4+ T cells sorted from blood. Taken with the paper, the label for cell subset or site translates to: CD45RA+ positively selected. This TCR was sampled from a man younger than 35 in good health. The sequence links TRBV18 to TRBJ2-1; perhaps TRBD1 is the D gene, with 7 bases matching. CDR3 reads: CASSPRGDNEQFF. Read as DNA, the sequence is TGTGCCAGCTCACCCAGGGGGGACAATGAGCAGTTCTTC.